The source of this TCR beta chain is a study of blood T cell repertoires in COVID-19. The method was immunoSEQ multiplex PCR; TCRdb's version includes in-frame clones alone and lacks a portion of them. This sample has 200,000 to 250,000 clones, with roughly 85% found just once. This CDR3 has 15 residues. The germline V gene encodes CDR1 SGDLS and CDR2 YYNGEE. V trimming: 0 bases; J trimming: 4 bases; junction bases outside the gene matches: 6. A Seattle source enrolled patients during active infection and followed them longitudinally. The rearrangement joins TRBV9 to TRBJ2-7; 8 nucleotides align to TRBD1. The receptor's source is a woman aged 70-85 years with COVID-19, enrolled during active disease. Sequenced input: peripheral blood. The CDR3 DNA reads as TGTGCCAGCAGCGTAGGACAGGGGATTGGGTACGAGCAGTACTTC. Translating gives CASSVGQGIGYEQYF.